This entry lists 12 T cell receptor beta chains sequenced from one sample in a study of blood T cells in healthy people across ages. The second PCR ran about 6 to 11 cycles with a sample-barcoded 5' primer and J-beta primers. TCRdb re-called the 5' RACE reads through MiXCR, storing one row per CDR3 protein. Here the sample spans 1.5 million or so distinct CDR3 sequences, 35% to 45% being singletons. Sequences were obtained from blood. These receptor sequences come from a woman aged 18-29 years in good health.

The chain is built from TRBV7-9 and TRBJ2-1; D gene uncertain. V was clipped by 11 bases and J by 5 bases, with 19 bases between them. The CDR3 has 14 amino acids. Germline V CDR1 and CDR2: SEHNR, FQNEAQ (reference sequence). CDR3 DNA: TGTGCCTGCACCTGGATACGTCAGGACAATGAGCAGTTCTTC. Translation gives CACTWIRQDNEQFF.

This chain links TRBV20-1 with TRBJ2-4; D possibly corresponds to TRBD2 (5 bases). Germline V gene sequence: CDR1 DFQATT, CDR2 SNEGSKA (reference sequence). V lost 0 bases and J 3 bases, leaving 18 bases between the germline ends. CDR3 size: 17 residues. The CDR3 nucleotides read TGCAGTGCTAGAGATCGTATCCGGGGTGGGGTCAAAAACATTCAGTACTTC. The encoded protein is CSARDRIRGGVKNIQYF.

This clonotype showed up just once. The junction departs from the called germline gene at one end, perhaps through a read error. The chain uses TRBV15 and TRBJ1-6, with TRBD1 identical over 9 bases. This CDR3 has 14 amino acids. CDR1 LNHNV and CDR2 YYDKDF come from the germline V gene (reference sequence). The CDR3 DNA sequence: TGTGCCTCCAGACGGGACAGGGAAGGGTCACCCCTCCACTTT. It is translated as CASRRDREGSPLHF.

This clonotype was counted a few times. The rearrangement uses TRBV10-3 and TRBJ1-4, with D possibly matching TRBD1 (6 bases). Germline V gene lookup returns CDR1 ENHRY and CDR2 SYGVKD. The CDR3 spans 18 residues. Trimming removed 0 bases from V and 4 bases from J, with 18 bases in between. The CDR3, as DNA: TGTGCCATCAGTGAGTCCATACCGTACAGGGCAAATAATGAAAAACTGTTTTTT. Residues: CAISESIPYRANNEKLFF.

V is TRBV7-9 and J is TRBJ2-1, with D perhaps TRBD2 (5 bases). Germline CDR1 reads SEHNR; CDR2 reads FQNEAQ (reference sequence). V lost 7 bases and J lost 0, with 16 bases in between. The CDR3 is 16 residues long. The CDR3 loop reads CASISRPSSSYNEQFF. For the CDR3, the DNA is TGTGCCAGCATCTCCCGGCCTAGCAGCTCCTACAATGAGCAGTTCTTC. Together with reference TRBV7-9 and TRBJ2-1, the CDR3 gives the full variable domain: DTGVSQNPRHKITKRGQNVTFRCDPISEHNRLYWYRQTLGQGPEFLTYFQNEAQLEKSRLLSDRFSAERPKGSFSTLEIQRTEQGDSAMYLCASISRPSSSYNEQFFGPGTRLTVL.

The rearrangement joins TRBV4-1 to TRBJ1-2; 9 bases are a match to TRBD1. Unmatched junction bases numbered 8, after V lost 2 bases and J lost 7 bases. This CDR3 region has 15 residues. Germline CDR1 MGHRA, CDR2 YSYEKL. CDR3 amino acids: CASSQIGQGISGYTF. In DNA, the CDR3 is TGCGCCAGCAGCCAAATCGGACAGGGGATTTCTGGCTACACCTTC.

CDR3 DNA: TGTGCCAGCAGCTCGGCCGGAAATAATGAAAAACTGTTTTTT. This sequence encodes CASSSAGNNEKLFF. The chain combines TRBV7-9 with TRBJ1-4; D ambiguous. The CDR3 runs to 14 residues. The ends were cut back, 4 bases at V and 4 bases at J, with 10 bases in the middle. Per germline, CDR1 SEHNR and CDR2 FQNEAQ (reference sequence).

This clonotype was detected once. This may be a read error, as it is one base from a much larger clone. The chain combines TRBV12-3 or TRBV12-4 with TRBJ2-1, with a weak D call TRBD1 (5 bases). This CDR3 comprises 15 residues. The CDR3 DNA follows: TGTTCCAGCAGCCCAGACAGATCTCCCTACAATGAGCAGTTCTTC. Translation: CSSSPDRSPYNEQFF.

The chain employs TRBV21-1 and TRBJ2-1; the table's D call of TRBD1 was not tested on the DNA. TRBV21-1 is noted as a pseudogene. This CDR3 is 18 amino acids long. The CDR3 coding sequence is TGTGCCAGCAGCAAAGGAAGACCGACAGGGGATATGAAAAATGAGCAGTTCTTC. The encoded protein is CASSKGRPTGDMKNEQFF.

The chain employs TRBV29-1 and TRBJ1-1, with 9 positions matching TRBD1. The germline CDR1 and CDR2 sequences are SQVTM and ANQGSEA. Unmatched junction bases numbered 9, after V lost 6 bases and J lost 10 bases. The CDR3 loop spans 12 amino acids. CDR3 amino acids: CSVGQGVNGAFF. The CDR3 DNA reads TGCAGCGTGGGACAGGGCGTCAACGGAGCTTTCTTT.

This clonotype was observed a handful of times. The rearrangement uses TRBV15 and TRBJ2-4; a weak D match, TRBD1 (6 bases). Germline CDR1 LNHNV, CDR2 YYDKDF (reference sequence). CDR3 length equals 22 residues. Trimming took 5 bases from V and 0 from J, leaving 32 bases between them. The CDR3 protein is CATSYSKVIQGPTYLAKNIQYF. The DNA of the CDR3 is TGTGCCACCAGCTACTCTAAAGTTATACAGGGCCCGACTTATCTAGCCAAAAACATTCAGTACTTC. Using reference TRBV15 and TRBJ2-4 for the parts outside the CDR3, the full variable domain is DAMVIQNPRYQVTQFGKPVTLSCSQTLNHNVMYWYQQKSSQAPKLLFHYYDKDFNNEADTPDNFQSRRPNTSFCFLDIRSPGLGDTAMYLCATSYSKVIQGPTYLAKNIQYFGAGTRLSVL.

This rearrangement joins TRBV4-2 to TRBJ2-5; no clear D gene. The V gene's germline CDR1 is LGHNA and CDR2 YNFKEQ. The CDR3 contains 15 residues. With 4 bases removed from V and 0 bases from J, the gap between germline ends came to 12 bases. The DNA of the CDR3 is TGTGCCAGCAGCCGGACCCGGGCCCACCAAGAGACCCAGTACTTC. This codes for CASSRTRAHQETQYF.